Each of the 14 T cell receptor beta chains below was sequenced from the same sample in a study of response to subunit inactivated influenza vaccine. In TCRdb, the RT-PCR reads were re-called with MiXCR into one record per CDR3 protein. The sample includes roughly 700,000 distinct CDR3 sequences, roughly 13% of them seen just once. Sequencing was performed on PBMCs from blood, taken 14 days before vaccination. These TCRs come from a man aged 50-60 years who received an inactivated influenza vaccine.

The genes are TRBV29-1 and TRBJ1-3, with D unclear. Trimming pared 6 bases from V and 4 bases from J, leaving 7 bases between. Per the germline V gene, CDR1 is SQVTM and CDR2 is ANQGSEA. The CDR3 length is 11 residues. DNA of the CDR3: TGCAGCGTCCTCAAGGGAAACACCATATATTTT. Translation gives CSVLKGNTIYF.

The chain combines TRBV7-6 with TRBJ2-7; 11 bases fit TRBD2. Trimming cost V 3 bases and J 2 bases; bases outside gene matches: 3. The CDR3 runs 15 residues. Germline CDR1 SGHVS, CDR2 FNYEAQ. The CDR3 region has the DNA TGTGCCAGCAGCTTGGATAGCGGGAGGGCCTACGAGCAGTACTTC. It specifies CASSLDSGRAYEQYF.

The CDR3 DNA sequence: TGTGCCAGCAGCCCAGGGACTAGCGTACGTACCGGGGAGCTGTTTTTT. Amino acids: CASSPGTSVRTGELFF. J is TRBJ2-2 and V is TRBV6-1, with 10 bases identical to TRBD2. After removal of 6 bases from V and 5 bases from J, the junction contained 9 bases not matched to a gene. Germline assignment: CDR1 MNHNS and CDR2 SASEGT. The length of the CDR3 is 16 residues.

This rearrangement joins TRBV3-1 to TRBJ2-1; 9 nucleotides line up with TRBD2. Germline CDR1 reads LGHDT; CDR2 reads YNNKEL (reference sequence). V shed 2 bases and J 10 bases; nucleotides not matched to a gene: 15. There are 17 residues in the CDR3. The CDR3 DNA reads as TGTGCCAGCAGCCAACTCTCCAGCGGGAGGTCCCTAACCGAGCAGTTCTTC. Translated, it gives CASSQLSSGRSLTEQFF.

This clonotype was seen many times. The chain uses TRBV7-9 and TRBJ1-2, with D perhaps TRBD1 (6 bases). Germline loops: CDR1 SEHNR, CDR2 FQNEAQ (reference sequence). The V and J ends lost 5 bases and 1 base respectively, with 14 bases between them. The CDR3 runs 15 residues. The CDR3 region is CASSGPGTFNYGYTF. In nucleotides, the CDR3 is TGTGCCAGCAGCGGACCCGGGACATTTAACTATGGCTACACCTTC.

The chain couples TRBV2 to TRBJ2-7; D is undetermined. Trimming cost V 2 bases and J 7 bases, with 15 bases left between them. This CDR3 has 14 amino acids. From germline, CDR1 is SNHLY and CDR2 FYNNEI. The CDR3 DNA sequence: TGTGCCAGCAGTGAAACAAGGGTGGTGAGGGAGCAGTACTTC. Translation gives CASSETRVVREQYF. The full variable domain, with the rest looked up from reference TRBV2 and TRBJ2-7, is EPEVTQTPSHQVTQMGQEVILRCVPISNHLYFYWYRQILGQKVEFLVSFYNNEISEKSEIFDDQFSVERPDGSNFTLKIRSTKLEDSAMYFCASSETRVVREQYFGPGTRLTVT.

This clonotype was counted a few times. The chain links TRBV30 to TRBJ1-1, with D possibly being TRBD1 (5 bases). V lost 5 bases, J lost 2 bases, and 18 bases lay in between. The CDR3 consists of 15 residues. CDR1 and CDR2 (germline): GTSNPN, SVGIG (reference sequence). CDR3 sequence reads: CAWAADGGANTEAFF. The DNA for the CDR3 is TGTGCCTGGGCCGCCGACGGAGGGGCTAACACTGAAGCTTTCTTT.

At least ten counts were recorded for this clonotype. As DNA, the CDR3 is TGCGCCAGCAGCAAGGGACCCGGGGGCTCCTACGAGCAGTACTTC. Translation: CASSKGPGGSYEQYF. The chain couples TRBV5-1 to TRBJ2-7, with D possibly being TRBD2 (6 bases). Germline V gives CDR1 SGHRS, CDR2 YFSETQ. The CDR3 has 15 residues. The V gene lost 4 bases and the J gene lost 0 bases, with 14 bases spanning the gap.

There are many counts of this clonotype. This rearrangement joins TRBV20-1 to TRBJ1-2, with 8 bases aligning to TRBD1. V lost 6 bases, J lost 3 bases, and 6 bases stayed unmatched. Per germline, CDR1 DFQATT and CDR2 SNEGSKA (reference sequence). The CDR3 contains 13 residues. Written as DNA, the CDR3 is TGCAGTGCGAAAGCAGGGGGCGACTATGGCTACACCTTC. This translates into CSAKAGGDYGYTF.

This chain links TRBV4-2 with TRBJ1-4, with D hard to call. The germline V and J ends were trimmed by 4 bases and 8 bases, with 8 bases remaining between them. Germline CDR1 LGHNA, CDR2 YNFKEQ. The CDR3 has 12 residues. CDR3 residues: CASSPSTEKLFF. For the CDR3, the DNA is TGTGCCAGCAGCCCCTCTACCGAAAAACTGTTTTTT.

This clonotype was observed a few times. This sequence joins TRBV5-1 and TRBJ2-7, with TRBD2 matching 8 bases. V dropped 1 base and J dropped 1; count of bases not matched to a gene: 4. CDR1 and CDR2 (germline): SGHRS, YFSETQ. The CDR3 runs to 15 residues. The CDR3 DNA sequence: TGCGCCAGCAGCTTGTTTAGCGGGACGTCCTACGAGCAGTACTTC. Protein: CASSLFSGTSYEQYF. The variable domain in full, completed from reference TRBV5-1 and TRBJ2-7, reads KAGVTQTPRYLIKTRGQQVTLSCSPISGHRSVSWYQQTPGQGLQFLFEYFSETQRNKGNFPGRFSGRQFSNSRSEMNVSTLELGDSALYLCASSLFSGTSYEQYFGPGTRLTVT.

This clonotype was recorded a few times. This rearrangement joins TRBV10-3 to TRBJ2-4, with TRBD1 matching over 10 bases. The CDR3 has 13 residues. Germline CDR1 is ENHRY and CDR2 is SYGVKD. V gave up 6 bases and J gave up 8 bases; unmatched junction bases: 4. The DNA for the CDR3 is TGTGCCATCAGAGGGACAGGGGATGACATTCAGTACTTC. It is translated as CAIRGTGDDIQYF.

The chain combines TRBV24-1 with TRBJ2-7, with TRBD1 matching 11 bases. Per germline, CDR1 KGHDR and CDR2 SFDVKD. The CDR3 consists of 15 residues. V trimming: 3 bases; J trimming: 0 bases; junction bases outside the gene matches: 0. CDR3 amino acids: CATSDGQGASYEQYF. The CDR3 nucleotides are TGTGCCACCAGTGATGGACAGGGGGCCTCCTACGAGCAGTACTTC.

This clonotype was observed a handful of times. This sequence joins TRBV4-3 and TRBJ2-5, with TRBD2 identical over 8 bases. Germline CDR1 and CDR2: LGHNA and YSLEER. Germline trimming cut 4 bases from V and 5 bases from J; bases unmatched to any gene: 9. CDR3 size: 15 residues. The CDR3 is CASSPRSGSTETQYF. CDR3 bases: TGCGCCAGCAGCCCCCGAAGCGGGAGCACGGAGACCCAGTACTTC.